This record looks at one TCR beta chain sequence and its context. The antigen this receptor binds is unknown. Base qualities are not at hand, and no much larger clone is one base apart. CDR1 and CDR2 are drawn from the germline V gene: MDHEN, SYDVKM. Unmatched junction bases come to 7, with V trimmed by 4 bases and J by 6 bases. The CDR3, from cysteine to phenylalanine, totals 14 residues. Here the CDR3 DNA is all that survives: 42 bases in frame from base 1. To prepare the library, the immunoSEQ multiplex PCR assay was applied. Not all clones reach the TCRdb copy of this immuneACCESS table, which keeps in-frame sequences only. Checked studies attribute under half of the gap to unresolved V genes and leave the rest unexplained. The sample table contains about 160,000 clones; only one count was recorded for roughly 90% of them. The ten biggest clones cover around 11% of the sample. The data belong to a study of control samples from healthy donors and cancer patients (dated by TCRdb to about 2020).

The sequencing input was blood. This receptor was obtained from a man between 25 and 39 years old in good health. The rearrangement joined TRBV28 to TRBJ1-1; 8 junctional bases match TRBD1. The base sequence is TGTGCCAGCAGTTCAAGACAGGGGTGGGCTGAAGCTTTCTTT. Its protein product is CASSSRQGWAEAFF.